This T cell receptor (beta chain) was captured by sequencing in a study of blood T cell repertoires in COVID-19 (TCRdb year 2020). At the level of the whole study: Samples from collaborators originated in the United States, Italy and Spain and spanned both the acute and convalescent phases of COVID-19. The sample metadata nearly always contained a de-identified subject ID, COVID-19 status, age in years and sex. Deeply sampled blood TCRbeta repertoires from subjects exposed to, actively infected with, or recovered from COVID-19 were included in the dataset. Where available, HLA class I and class II types were obtained from metadata supplied by the sample provider rather than from assay-based typing. Samples were obtained from the ongoing ImmuneRACE study (first 160 participants) and from over 1,000 subjects provided by 6 global collaborators. The prospective study material was composed of cDNA or gDNA derived from T cells, B-cell-depleted T cells, or PBMCs. The repertoires were released in a freely available public database meant as a resource for research on the immune response to SARS-CoV-2. Beyond this particular receptor, the publication reports: How much clinical and demographic metadata was included differed by source and by participant, and the metadata was provided uncurated.

In the case of this clone: Its antigen target is currently unknown. No clone much larger than this one lies a single base away; base qualities are absent.

TCRbeta CDR3 regions were amplified from genomic DNA using the immunoSEQ Assay, a bias-controlled multiplex PCR. The original pipeline was this. Nucleated cell counts per sample were estimated from amplification of reference gene primers within the assay. To quantify the absolute abundance of each unique TCRbeta CDR3 rearrangement, sequence reads were collapsed and filtered. For each sample, productive Simpson clonality was calculated by taking the square root of Simpson's diversity index across productive rearrangements. TCRdb took this table from immuneACCESS and kept in-frame rearrangements with V and J called. Such tables lack part of the clones; where checked against another copy, unresolved V genes explain under half of the gap, and the rest is unexplained. The D gene and trimming were derived from the DNA, and the V and J assignments and clone size from that table. Here the sample has more than 85,000 clones; nearly 85% occur a single time. The top ten constitute roughly 7% of the sample.

The germline V gene gives CDR1 as SGHTA and CDR2 as FQGTGA. The CDR3, cysteine through phenylalanine, is 13 amino acids long. Kept here is only the CDR3 DNA, which spans 39 bases and is read in frame from base 1. A distance of 10 bases separates the germline ends of V and J, which lose 5 bases and 3 bases respectively. Each collaborating institution followed its own protocols to collect whole blood in K2EDTA tubes. For TCRbeta analysis, collaborators shipped samples as frozen whole blood, isolated PBMCs, or DNA extracted from either of those sample types. The material sequenced was peripheral blood. In this chain, TRBV7-3 is recombined with TRBJ1-1; the D segment cannot be called with confidence. The source of this sequence is a woman aged 45-60 years with acute or convalescent COVID-19. The DNA sequence is as follows: TGTGCCAGCAGCCCTGGAGGGTACACTGAAGCTTTCTTT. This translates into CASSPGGYTEAFF.